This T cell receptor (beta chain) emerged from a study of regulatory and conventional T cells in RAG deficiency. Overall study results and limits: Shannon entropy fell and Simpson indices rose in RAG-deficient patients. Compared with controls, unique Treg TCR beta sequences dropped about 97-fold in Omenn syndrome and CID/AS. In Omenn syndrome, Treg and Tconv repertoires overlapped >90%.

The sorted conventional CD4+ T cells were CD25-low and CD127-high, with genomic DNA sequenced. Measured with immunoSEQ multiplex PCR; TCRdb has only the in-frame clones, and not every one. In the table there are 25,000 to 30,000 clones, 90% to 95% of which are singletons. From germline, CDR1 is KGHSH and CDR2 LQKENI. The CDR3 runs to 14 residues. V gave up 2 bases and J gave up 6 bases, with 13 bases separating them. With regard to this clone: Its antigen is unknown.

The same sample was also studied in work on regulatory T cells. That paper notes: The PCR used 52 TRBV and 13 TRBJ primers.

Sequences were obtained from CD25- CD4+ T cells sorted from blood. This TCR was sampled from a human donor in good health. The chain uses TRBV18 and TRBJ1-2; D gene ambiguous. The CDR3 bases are TGTGCCAGCTCACCAAGAGCGGCAGTCGATGGCTACACCTTC. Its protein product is CASSPRAAVDGYTF.